These T cell receptor beta chains were read from a single sample in a study of blood T cell repertoires in COVID-19. TCRdb's table, derived via immunoSEQ multiplex PCR, lists solely in-frame clones and lacks some. The sample records roughly 250,000 clones, less than 90% being singletons. The specimen sequenced was peripheral blood. Every receptor here comes from a man aged 60 to 69 who had recovered from COVID-19. The CDR3 runs from the conserved cysteine through the conserved F or W. The D gene is left open where the match is weak. Size values are once, few and many counts, or a class for expanded clones, and some rows have none.

DNA,CDR3,J,V,D,size
TGCGCCAGCAAAGTGGGCTCGGGGACCGGGGAGCTGTTTTTT,CASKVGSGTGELFF,TRBJ2-2,TRBV5-1,-,-
TGTGCCAGCAGCAACTACGGGGGGCTCGGGACTGAAGCTTTCTTT,CASSNYGGLGTEAFF,TRBJ1-1,TRBV7-8,-,-
TGCGCCAGCAGCTTGACACCGGGACAGGGGCTTGTTGAAGCTTTCTTT,CASSLTPGQGLVEAFF,TRBJ1-1,TRBV5-1,TRBD1,-
TGTGCCAGCAGCGGGCCAGGGCTCTCGAGAAATCAGCCCCAGCATTTT,CASSGPGLSRNQPQHF,TRBJ1-5,TRBV2,-,-
TGTGCCAGCAGTTCCCCTGACAGGGCGGGCACCGGGGAGCTGTTTTTT,CASSSPDRAGTGELFF,TRBJ2-2,TRBV6-5,TRBD1,-
TGTGCCACCAGCAGAGATCAGGGATCCGGAAACACCATATATTTT,CATSRDQGSGNTIYF,TRBJ1-3,TRBV15,-,-
TGTGCCAGCAGCCCACTGACTAGTGTCAATGAGCAGTTCTTC,CASSPLTSVNEQFF,TRBJ2-1,TRBV7-3,-,few
TGTGCCAGCAGCCAAGTGGAACAGGAAGCTAACTATGGCTACACCTTC,CASSQVEQEANYGYTF,TRBJ1-2,TRBV4-2,-,-
TGTGCCAGCAGCCAAGTTGGGATGACAGGGCGCACTGAAGCTTTCTTT,CASSQVGMTGRTEAFF,TRBJ1-1,TRBV4-2,TRBD1,-
TGCAGCGTTGCCAGGTCTGATTACGAGCAGTACTTC,CSVARSDYEQYF,TRBJ2-7,TRBV29-1,-,once
TGTGCCAGCAGTTACTCGATGTGGGTATCGGGGGGCTACACCTTC,CASSYSMWVSGGYTF,TRBJ1-2,TRBV6-5,-,-
TGTGCCAGCAGCCCCGGGGGCGGGGGGCGGCGGGATGAGCAGTTCTTC,CASSPGGGGRRDEQFF,TRBJ2-1,TRBV7-2,TRBD2,-
TGCAGTGCTAGAGATCCAGGGGAAGCTTTCTTT,CSARDPGEAFF,TRBJ1-1,TRBV20-1,-,-
TGTGCCAGCAGCAAACGGACTTTTGGGGAGCTGTTTTTT,CASSKRTFGELFF,TRBJ2-2,TRBV11-3,-,-
TGTGCCAGTAGTATTGCGGGGGGGCCAGGTAGCACAGATACGCAGTATTTT,CASSIAGGPGSTDTQYF,TRBJ2-3,TRBV19,TRBD2,-
TGTGCCAGCAGCGGACCACTGACAGGGGGCAATGGCTACACCTTC,CASSGPLTGGNGYTF,TRBJ1-2,TRBV9,TRBD1,-
TGTGCCACCAGCAGAGGTCAAACAGCCTATGGCTACACCTTC,CATSRGQTAYGYTF,TRBJ1-2,TRBV15,-,-
TGTGCCAGCAGCACCGGACAATTTGAAAAACTGTTTTTT,CASSTGQFEKLFF,TRBJ1-4,TRBV5-4,-,-
TGTGCCAGCAGTGACAAAGTCCACAGGCCAGAAGCTTTCTTT,CASSDKVHRPEAFF,TRBJ1-1,TRBV6-1,-,-
TGTGCCAGCAGCGATTCCGGGACAAACCAAGAGACCCAGTACTTC,CASSDSGTNQETQYF,TRBJ2-5,TRBV9,-,-
TGTGCCAGCTCACCACCGGACAGAAGTCCCTACGAGCAGTACTTC,CASSPPDRSPYEQYF,TRBJ2-7,TRBV18,-,-
TGTGCCAGCAGTGAAAATCGGGACAGGTTCTATGTCTACACCTTC,CASSENRDRFYVYTF,TRBJ1-2,TRBV6-1,TRBD1,-
TGTGCCAGCAGCAAAGGACAGAGAGTTAACTATGGCTACACCTTC,CASSKGQRVNYGYTF,TRBJ1-2,TRBV3-1/TRBV3-2,-,few
TGTGCCAGCAGCTTTGGGGCGGTCGGGGAGCTGTTTTTT,CASSFGAVGELFF,TRBJ2-2,TRBV11-2,-,-
TGTGCCAGCAACCCGGGACAGCAGAGCCATGGCTACACCTTC,CASNPGQQSHGYTF,TRBJ1-2,TRBV6-5,TRBD1,-
TGTGCCAGCAGTCTGGGGACAGGGGGGACTGAAGCTTTCTTT,CASSLGTGGTEAFF,TRBJ1-1,TRBV6-6,TRBD1,few
TGTGCCAGCAGTTATAGAGCTAACTATGGCTACACCTTC,CASSYRANYGYTF,TRBJ1-2,TRBV12-3/TRBV12-4,-,-
TGTGCCAGCAGCCCCCCCGGGACAGTAAACTATGGCTACACCTTC,CASSPPGTVNYGYTF,TRBJ1-2,TRBV7-9,TRBD1,-
TGCGCCAGCAGCTTGGGACAGGGGGTCTACAATGAGCAGTTCTTC,CASSLGQGVYNEQFF,TRBJ2-1,TRBV5-1,TRBD1,-
TGCAGCGTAGTGACAGTCCAAGAGACCCAGTACTTC,CSVVTVQETQYF,TRBJ2-5,TRBV29-1,-,-
TGTGCCAGCAGTGAGGTAGATGTGACAGGGGGGGCTTCTGGGGCCAACGTCCTGACTTTC,CASSEVDVTGGASGANVLTF,TRBJ2-6,TRBV2,TRBD1,-
TGTGCCAGCAGCTTAGACGGTGACACAGATACGCAGTATTTT,CASSLDGDTDTQYF,TRBJ2-3,TRBV7-2,-,once
TGTGCCTGCCGGGACAGCTCCTACGAGCAGTACTTC,CACRDSSYEQYF,TRBJ2-7,TRBV30,TRBD1,-
TGCGCCAGCAGACAGGGTAGTGAGGGCCCAGATACGCAGTATTTT,CASRQGSEGPDTQYF,TRBJ2-3,TRBV5-1,-,-
TGCGCCAGCAGCTTGGCGAGCGGGGGGCGTTTGAATGAGCAGTTCTTC,CASSLASGGRLNEQFF,TRBJ2-1,TRBV5-1,TRBD2,few
TGTGCCAGCAGCTTAGGAGGCACCTCCCCGTTGACCTACGAGCAGTACTTC,CASSLGGTSPLTYEQYF,TRBJ2-7,TRBV7-9,-,-
TGTGCCAGCAGTCCGGGACTGAGCTTAGAGCAGTACTTC,CASSPGLSLEQYF,TRBJ2-7,TRBV2,-,-
TGTGCCAGCAGCCAAGGACTAGCGGGAGGTGGGGCCCAGTACTTC,CASSQGLAGGGAQYF,TRBJ2-5,TRBV5-5,TRBD2,-
TGTGCCAGTAGTATAGGGGCAAACGCCGGGGAGCTGTTTTTT,CASSIGANAGELFF,TRBJ2-2,TRBV19,-,-
TGTGCCAGCAGCTACGGGGCGGGAAGAAACATTCAGTACTTC,CASSYGAGRNIQYF,TRBJ2-4,TRBV27,-,once
TGTGCCAGCAGTTTGGCTAGGGGTAGGACTGAAGCTTTCTTT,CASSLARGRTEAFF,TRBJ1-1,TRBV27,-,few
TGTGCCAGCAGCGTAGCCGCAGGGCGAGGCGAAAAACTGTTTTTT,CASSVAAGRGEKLFF,TRBJ1-4,TRBV9,-,-
TGTGCCAGCAGTTTCCGGGAGGCCCTAGGCGAGCAGTACTTC,CASSFREALGEQYF,TRBJ2-7,TRBV27,TRBD2,-
TGTGCCAGTAGAGGGGGGGGAGAGATGGAAGAAAAACTGTTTTTT,CASRGGGEMEEKLFF,TRBJ1-4,TRBV27,-,-
TGCGCCAGCAGCTTGGGACTAGCATCCTACAATGAGCAGTTCTTC,CASSLGLASYNEQFF,TRBJ2-1,TRBV5-1,TRBD2,-
TGTGCCACCAGTGATAGGGCGGGGAGAGCAGATACGCAGTATTTT,CATSDRAGRADTQYF,TRBJ2-3,TRBV24-1,-,few
TGTGCCAGCAGTACCTCCAGATACAATGAGCAGTTCTTC,CASSTSRYNEQFF,TRBJ2-1,TRBV6-5,-,-
TGTGCCAGCAGCTTATGGGGCGGGAACACCGGGGAGCTGTTTTTT,CASSLWGGNTGELFF,TRBJ2-2,TRBV7-3,-,-
TGTGCCAGCAGGCCGTCAGCGGATAGCAATCAGCCCCAGCATTTT,CASRPSADSNQPQHF,TRBJ1-5,TRBV6-5,-,few
TGTGCCAGCAGCCAATCACCGGGACTAGGATACACAGATACGCAGTATTTT,CASSQSPGLGYTDTQYF,TRBJ2-3,TRBV3-1/TRBV3-2,TRBD2,-
TGTGCCAGCAGCGTAGTAAGTAGCGTGAACACCGGGGAGCTGTTTTTT,CASSVVSSVNTGELFF,TRBJ2-2,TRBV9,-,-
TGTGCCAGCAGCCCCCGACAGGGGGCTATTGCCGGGGAGCTGTTTTTT,CASSPRQGAIAGELFF,TRBJ2-2,TRBV11-3,TRBD1,-
TGTGCCAGCAGCGTAGATGGGATTAGGAGGGAAGCTTTCTTT,CASSVDGIRREAFF,TRBJ1-1,TRBV9,-,-